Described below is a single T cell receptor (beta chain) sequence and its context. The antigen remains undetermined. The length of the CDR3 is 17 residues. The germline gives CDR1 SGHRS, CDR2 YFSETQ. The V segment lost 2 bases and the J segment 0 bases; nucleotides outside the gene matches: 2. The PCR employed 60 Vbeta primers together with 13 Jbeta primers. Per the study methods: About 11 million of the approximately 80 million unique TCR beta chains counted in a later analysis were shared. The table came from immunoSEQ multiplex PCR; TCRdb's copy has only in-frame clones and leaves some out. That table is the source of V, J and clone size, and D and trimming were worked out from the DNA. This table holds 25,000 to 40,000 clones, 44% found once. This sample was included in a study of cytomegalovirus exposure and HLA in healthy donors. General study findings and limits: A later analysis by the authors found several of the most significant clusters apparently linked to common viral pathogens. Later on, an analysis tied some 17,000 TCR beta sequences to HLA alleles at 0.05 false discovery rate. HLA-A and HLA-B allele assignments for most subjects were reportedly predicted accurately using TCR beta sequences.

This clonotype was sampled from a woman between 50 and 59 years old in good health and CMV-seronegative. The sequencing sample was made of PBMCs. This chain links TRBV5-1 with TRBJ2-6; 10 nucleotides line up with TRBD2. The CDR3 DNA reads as TGCGCCAGCAGCTTTACTAGCGGGACCTCTGGGGCCAACGTCCTGACTTTC. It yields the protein CASSFTSGTSGANVLTF.